A single sample gave rise to the 9 T cell receptor beta chains below, sequenced in a study of OX40 agonist ivuxolimab in advanced cancers. Data came from immunoSEQ multiplex PCR; TCRdb stores just in-frame clones and leaves some out. The table shows tens of thousands of clones, with around 87% occurring only once. Here the sequenced sample was CD4+ or CD8+ T cells sorted from blood, taken in a trial of the OX40 agonist ivuxolimab. The origin of the receptors is an adult with an advanced solid tumor such as melanoma, head and neck, liver or kidney cancer.

This chain joins TRBV6-6 and TRBJ2-7, with 11 bases identical to TRBD2. Per the germline V gene, CDR1 is MNHNY and CDR2 is SVGAGI (reference sequence). CDR3 size: 16 residues. V shed 5 bases and J 0 bases; nucleotides not matched to a gene: 6. The CDR3 loop reads CASSKLAGESSYEQYF. The DNA of the CDR3 is TGTGCCAGCAGTAAACTAGCGGGGGAGAGCTCCTACGAGCAGTACTTC.

J is TRBJ1-2 and V is TRBV14; 7 bases map to TRBD1. The ends lost 5 bases at V and 5 bases at J; junction bases unmatched: 14. The CDR3 runs 16 residues. CDR1 SGHDN and CDR2 FVKESK come from the germline V gene. CDR3 nucleotides: TGTGCCAGCAGCGACCTTCCCGGGACAGAGACTTATGGCTACACCTTC. Its translation is CASSDLPGTETYGYTF.

This chain uses TRBV27 with TRBJ2-5; 8 bases map to TRBD2. The J call may be in error: the DNA end matches TRBJ2-7 better. CDR3 size: 13 residues. Per the germline V gene, CDR1 is MNHEY and CDR2 is SMNVEV (reference sequence). The CDR3 DNA reads TGTGCCAGCAGTTCCGGACTAGCATACGAGCAGTACTTC. Protein sequence: CASSSGLAYEQYF.

This chain links TRBV7-9 with TRBJ1-2; a weak D match, TRBD1 (5 bases). There are 16 residues in the CDR3. V was pared by 1 base and J by 4 bases, with 16 bases between. Germline-derived CDR1 and CDR2 are SEHNR and FQNEAQ (reference sequence). The CDR3 sequence: CASSLVVSGYGYGYTF. CDR3 bases: TGTGCCAGCAGCTTAGTTGTTTCAGGGTATGGCTATGGCTACACCTTC.

The chain uses TRBV19 and TRBJ2-2; D may be TRBD2 (5 bases). The CDR3 covers 13 residues. Trimming shortened V by 1 base and J by 9 bases, and 9 bases separated the two germline ends. Germline assignment: CDR1 LNHDA and CDR2 SQIVND (reference sequence). In DNA form, the CDR3 reads TGTGCCAGTAGTATAGCCGAGGGCAGGGAGCTGTTTTTT. Translating it yields CASSIAEGRELFF.

V and J are TRBV14 and TRBJ2-7; 12 bases are shared with TRBD1. Germline trimming cut 1 base from V and 5 bases from J; bases unmatched to any gene: 3. Germline V gene lookup returns CDR1 SGHDN and CDR2 FVKESK. The CDR3 extends over 15 amino acids. CDR3 amino acids: CASSQAGTGGDEQYF. The CDR3 nucleotides are TGTGCCAGCAGCCAAGCCGGGACAGGGGGCGACGAGCAGTACTTC.

This clone was detected a few times. This chain links TRBV9 with TRBJ1-1; TRBD1 is a possible D gene (6 bases). Per germline, CDR1 SGDLS and CDR2 YYNGEE. The CDR3 length is 14 residues. Trimming left V 3 bases short and J 4 bases short, with 13 bases between. The CDR3 DNA reads TGTGCCAGCAGCGCGTCCGGGGGCGGCACTGAAGCTTTCTTT. Protein product: CASSASGGGTEAFF.

This sequence joins TRBV5-6 and TRBJ2-7; no clear D. V gave up 4 bases and J gave up 6 bases, with 11 bases separating them. This CDR3 comprises 12 residues. Germline lookup yields CDR1 SGHDT and CDR2 YYEEEE. CDR3 in amino acids: CASSVTTAEQYF. The CDR3 bases are TGTGCCAGCAGCGTGACAACCGCCGAGCAGTACTTC. The entire variable domain, with the rest obtained from reference TRBV5-6 and TRBJ2-7, is as follows: DAGVTQSPTHLIKTRGQQVTLRCSPKSGHDTVSWYQQALGQGPQFIFQYYEEEERQRGNFPDRFSGHQFPNYSSELNVNALLLGDSALYLCASSVTTAEQYFGPGTRLTVT.

Remarks on this clone: At one end the junction does not follow the germline gene, possibly because of a read error. The chain has TRBV10-3 and TRBJ2-7; TRBD2 agrees at 9 bases. CDR1 ENHRY and CDR2 SYGVKD come from the germline V gene. This CDR3 is built from 14 residues. CDR3 sequence reads: CASSYRLAGYEQYF. The CDR3 bases are TGTGCCAGCAGTTACAGGCTAGCGGGGTACGAGCAGTACTTC.